These 20 T cell receptor beta chains were all obtained from the same sample, sequenced in a study of human T cells and chemical hapten exposure (dated by TCRdb to about 2021). The sample's time point label, decoded: pre-sensitization, week 0. The treatment or condition label of this sample denotes: therapeutic diphenylcyclopropenone sensitization with weekly scalp DPC. Library construction relied on RACE. This sample was sequenced with a NextSeq 500. The public sequencing data were trimmed at Q25 with fastp and processed into clonotypes with MiXCR by TCRdb, which kept only in-frame beta chains. Rows matching on CDR3 protein sequence are summarized as one entry with the most common DNA and genes. Across this sample there are 200,000 to 300,000 distinct CDR3 sequences, with around 9.3% seen only once. Around 2.5% of the sample is held by the ten biggest clonotypes. This sample comprised whole blood, obtained in connection with sensitization to the hapten diphenylcyclopropenone (DPC). The receptors come from a woman aged 40 to 50 with alopecia areata. Some clones in this sample may be carry-over from other donors' samples.

This clonotype was detected a few times. The CDR3 loop is CATSETGQGSTDTQYF. The CDR3, as DNA: TGTGCCACCAGTGAGACGGGACAGGGTAGCACAGATACGCAGTATTTT. The chain has TRBV24-1 and TRBJ2-3; 9 bases map to TRBD1. The length of the CDR3 is 16 residues. CDR1 KGHDR and CDR2 SFDVKD come from the germline V gene. Losses at the gene ends were 4 bases for V and 0 bases for J; bases not matched to a gene: 4.

The chain recombines TRBV7-2 with TRBJ2-3; 8 bases are a match to TRBD1. The V gene's germline CDR1 is SGHTA and CDR2 FQGNSA. This CDR3 comprises 14 residues. The junction had 4 bases not matched to a gene; V was cut back by 8 bases and J by 0 bases. CDR3 DNA: TGTGCCAGCCAGACAGGGGTTAGCACAGATACGCAGTATTTT. It translates to CASQTGVSTDTQYF.

CDR3 protein: CSAHHTGTGVVEQYF. CDR3 nucleotides: TGCAGTGCTCACCACACCGGGACAGGGGTTGTCGAGCAGTACTTC. This chain joins TRBV20-1 and TRBJ2-7, with 10 positions matching TRBD1. In germline, CDR1 is DFQATT, CDR2 SNEGSKA (reference sequence). The CDR3 spans 15 residues. V shed 5 bases and J 6 bases; nucleotides not matched to a gene: 13.

The chain is built from TRBV20-1 and TRBJ1-2; 9 nucleotides align to TRBD1. With V trimmed by 3 bases and J by 5 bases, 7 bases remained unmatched. The CDR3 is 14 amino acids. Germline CDR1 and CDR2: DFQATT and SNEGSKA (reference sequence). The CDR3 loop reads CSASTGGASYGYTF. The CDR3 region has the DNA TGCAGTGCTAGTACAGGGGGCGCGTCGTATGGCTACACCTTC.

V usage is TRBV6-6 and J usage is TRBJ1-1, with D tentatively TRBD1 (6 bases). CDR3 length equals 14 residues. The V end was cut by 2 bases, the J end by 5 bases, with 12 bases between. Looked up from germline, CDR1 is MNHNY and CDR2 is SVGAGI (reference sequence). CDR3 amino acids: CASSYVGGRTEAFF. DNA of the CDR3: TGTGCCAGCAGTTACGTTGGGGGCAGAACTGAAGCTTTCTTT.

This clonotype was recorded at least ten times. The chain has TRBV27 and TRBJ2-6; D call uncertain. CDR3 length: 14 amino acids. The germline V gene encodes CDR1 MNHEY and CDR2 SMNVEV (reference sequence). Trimming shortened V by 10 bases and J by 2 bases, and 12 bases separated the two germline ends. The CDR3 protein is CATWKEPGANVLTF. CDR3 in DNA: TGTGCCACCTGGAAAGAACCTGGGGCCAACGTCCTGACTTTC.

In its sample, this clonotype was seen a few times. The J gene is TRBJ2-2, the V gene TRBV3-1, with 8 bases lining up with TRBD1. The CDR3 is made up of 15 amino acids. CDR1 and CDR2 (germline): LGHDT, YNNKEL (reference sequence). Trimming cost V 5 bases and J 4 bases; bases outside gene matches: 6. CDR3 in DNA: TGTGCCAGCAGCTTTCAGGGGGCAGGCACCGGGGAGCTGTTTTTT. Translating gives CASSFQGAGTGELFF.

This clonotype was counted ten times or more. This rearrangement joins TRBV7-2 to TRBJ1-6; D remains unclear. Trimming cost V 2 bases and J 0 bases, with 8 bases left between them. Germline values: CDR1 SGHTA, CDR2 FQGNSA. The CDR3 spans 16 residues. CDR3 in amino acids: CASSLQWSSYNSPLHF. The CDR3 DNA reads TGTGCCAGCAGCTTACAGTGGAGCTCCTATAATTCACCCCTCCACTTT.

J is TRBJ2-7 and V is TRBV6-2 or TRBV6-3; D not resolved. The CDR3 consists of 15 residues. CDR1 is MNHEY, CDR2 SVGEGT, per germline. Trimming cost V 4 bases and J 2 bases, with 15 bases left between them. The CDR3 nucleotides read TGTGCCAGCAGTTCCCACAGAACCAGAACCTACGAGCAGTACTTC. Translated: CASSSHRTRTYEQYF.

The chain carries TRBV5-1 and TRBJ2-3; D may correspond to TRBD1 or TRBD2 (5 bases each). Germline V gene lookup returns CDR1 SGHRS and CDR2 YFSETQ. The CDR3 spans 17 residues. Trimming took 0 bases from V and 4 from J, leaving 18 bases between them. The CDR3 DNA follows: TGCGCCAGCAGCTTGGCCGGTTGGGGCGACGGGGCAGATACGCAGTATTTT. This codes for CASSLAGWGDGADTQYF.

This chain joins TRBV11-2 and TRBJ2-7; 7 bases match TRBD2. This CDR3 has 13 amino acids. V gave up 5 bases and J gave up 3 bases; unmatched junction bases: 4. Germline V gene lookup returns CDR1 SGHAT and CDR2 FQNNGV. The CDR3 DNA reads as TGTGCCAGCAGCCTACGGACTAGCTACGAGCAGTACTTC. Translation gives CASSLRTSYEQYF.

The rearrangement links TRBV6-5 to TRBJ2-5; TRBD2 agrees at 7 bases. The CDR3 loop spans 14 amino acids. CDR1 and CDR2 from the germline V gene are MNHEY and SVGAGI. Trimming removed 5 bases from V and 7 bases from J; junction bases left unmatched: 10. CDR3 residues: CASSRGSPGVTQYF. The CDR3 DNA reads as TGTGCCAGCAGTCGCGGGAGTCCCGGGGTGACCCAGTACTTC.

As DNA, the CDR3 is TGTGCCAGCAGTTGGACAGGGATGAACACTGAAGCTTTCTTT. The encoded protein is CASSWTGMNTEAFF. The V and J genes are TRBV12-3 or TRBV12-4 and TRBJ1-1; 8 positions agree with TRBD1. V was clipped by 4 bases and J by 0 bases; unmatched bases: 1. This CDR3 is 14 amino acids long.

This clonotype has a handful of counts. The gene calls are TRBV6-2 or TRBV6-3 and TRBJ1-2, with D uncertain. CDR3 length equals 14 residues. V was cut by 6 bases and J by 2 bases, with 13 bases left in between. CDR1 MNHEY and CDR2 SVGEGT come from the germline V gene. This chain's CDR3 is CASSFRTENYGYTF. DNA of the CDR3: TGTGCCAGCAGCTTCCGGACGGAGAACTATGGCTACACCTTC.

The V call is TRBV4-2, the J call TRBJ2-4; D perhaps matches TRBD2 (5 bases). The length of the CDR3 is 16 residues. CDR1 and CDR2 (germline): LGHNA, YNFKEQ. Trimming left V 0 bases short and J 0 bases short, with 9 bases between. The CDR3, as DNA: TGTGCCAGCAGCCAAGAGCCGGGATTAGCCAAAAACATTCAGTACTTC. Its translation is CASSQEPGLAKNIQYF.

The gene calls are TRBV29-1 and TRBJ2-7; no definite D call. The CDR3 covers 12 residues. V lost 2 bases and J 1 base, leaving 6 bases between the germline ends. Germline CDR1 SQVTM, CDR2 ANQGSEA. The CDR3 DNA reads TGCAGCGTTGAAAACTGGTCCTACGAGCAGTACTTC. Translation: CSVENWSYEQYF.

The chain links TRBV27 to TRBJ1-5; D ambiguous. The CDR3 contains 15 residues. Germline-derived CDR1 and CDR2 are MNHEY and SMNVEV (reference sequence). V was cut by 5 bases and J by 0 bases, with 11 bases left in between. CDR3 region: CASSPRGDSNQPQHF. The CDR3 nucleotides are TGTGCCAGCAGTCCCCGTGGAGATAGCAATCAGCCCCAGCATTTT.

This clonotype was observed a handful of times. The chain uses TRBV7-9 and TRBJ1-4; D is undetermined. With 5 bases removed from V and 6 bases from J, the gap between germline ends came to 16 bases. Germline V gives CDR1 SEHNR, CDR2 FQNEAQ (reference sequence). The CDR3 totals 15 residues. CDR3 in DNA: TGTGCCAGCAGCCAAATGGGAAAGTCGGATGAAAAACTGTTTTTT. Translated, it gives CASSQMGKSDEKLFF. Together with reference TRBV7-9 and TRBJ1-4, the CDR3 gives the full variable domain: DTGVSQNPRHKITKRGQNVTFRCDPISEHNRLYWYRQTLGQGPEFLTYFQNEAQLEKSRLLSDRFSAERPKGSFSTLEIQRTEQGDSAMYLCASSQMGKSDEKLFFGSGTQLSVL.

The rearrangement uses TRBV9 and TRBJ2-1, with TRBD2 matching over 11 bases. The CDR3 is 17 residues long. Germline V gene lookup returns CDR1 SGDLS and CDR2 YYNGEE. Trimming removed 3 bases from V and 3 bases from J; junction bases left unmatched: 8. CDR3 bases: TGTGCCAGCAGCGCGAATCCGGGACTAGCGGACTACAATGAGCAGTTCTTC. It is translated as CASSANPGLADYNEQFF.

This chain connects TRBV7-9 to TRBJ2-1; D remains ambiguous. The CDR3 extends over 18 amino acids. Trimming stripped 1 base from V and 6 bases from J, with 22 bases between. CDR1 and CDR2 from the germline V gene are SEHNR and FQNEAQ (reference sequence). CDR3 coding DNA: TGTGCCAGCAGCTTAGGAATAGATCCTACCTCCTTTGGCAATGAGCAGTTCTTC. As protein: CASSLGIDPTSFGNEQFF.